The 15 T cell receptor beta chains below all came from one sample that was sequenced in a study of blood T cell repertoires in COVID-19. The table came from immunoSEQ multiplex PCR; TCRdb's copy has only in-frame clones and leaves some out. The sample lists hundreds of thousands of clones, 75% to 85% seen once, with roughly 1.2% in the top ten. Input material: peripheral blood. These receptors originate from a woman aged 25 to 39 with COVID-19, enrolled during active disease.

The genes are TRBV30 and TRBJ1-1; unclear D gene. V was cut by 6 bases and J by 1 base, with 9 bases left in between. CDR1 is GTSNPN and CDR2 is SVGIG in the germline V gene (reference sequence). This CDR3 contains 12 residues. The CDR3 is CACWAENTEAFF. The CDR3 DNA sequence: TGTGCCTGCTGGGCAGAGAACACTGAAGCTTTCTTT.

The V call is TRBV5-4, the J call TRBJ1-1; 7 bases match TRBD1. The V and J ends lost 6 bases and 5 bases, in that order; junction bases with no gene match: 10. CDR1 is SGHNT, CDR2 YYREEE, per germline (reference sequence). The CDR3 length is 14 residues. In DNA, the CDR3 is TGTGCCAGCACCACCAAGACAGGGTGGACTGAAGCTTTCTTT. The encoded protein is CASTTKTGWTEAFF. Looking up the rest from reference TRBV5-4 and TRBJ1-1 gives the full variable domain: ETGVTQSPTHLIKTRGQQVTLRCSSQSGHNTVSWYQQALGQGPQFIFQYYREEENGRGNFPPRFSGLQFPNYSSELNVNALELDDSALYLCASTTKTGWTEAFFGQGTRLTVV.

V usage is TRBV7-2 and J usage is TRBJ2-2, with 11 positions matching TRBD1. Losses at the gene ends were 0 bases for V and 5 bases for J; bases not matched to a gene: 2. The CDR3 is 16 amino acids. The germline CDR1 and CDR2 sequences are SGHTA and FQGNSA. The CDR3 DNA is TGTGCCAGCAGCTTAGCGGGGACAGGGGGAACCGGGGAGCTGTTTTTT. Amino acids: CASSLAGTGGTGELFF.

The V and J genes are TRBV18 and TRBJ1-1; 7 bases are shared with TRBD1. The CDR3 consists of 15 residues. V lost 1 base and J lost 1; bases outside the gene matches: 3. Germline-derived CDR1 and CDR2 are KGHSH and LQKENI. Written as DNA, the CDR3 is TGTGCCAGCTCACCACAGGGGGCTCCGAACACTGAAGCTTTCTTT. It specifies CASSPQGAPNTEAFF.

V is TRBV27 and J is TRBJ2-3, with 7 bases that match TRBD1. This CDR3 is 17 amino acids long. The germline V gene has CDR1 MNHEY and CDR2 SMNVEV (reference sequence). V lost 5 bases to trimming and J lost 7 bases; unmatched junction nucleotides: 18. Here the CDR3 reads CASSPRQGRDRGYTQYF. DNA of the CDR3: TGTGCCAGCAGTCCCCGACAGGGAAGGGACCGGGGATATACGCAGTATTTT.

The V gene is TRBV19, the J gene TRBJ1-2, with a possible D match to TRBD1 (6 bases). V was pared by 6 bases and J by 1 base, with 12 bases between. Per the germline V gene, CDR1 is LNHDA and CDR2 is SQIVND (reference sequence). This CDR3 has 14 residues. The CDR3, as DNA: TGTGCCAGTAGGGACAGAACATTTAACTATGGCTACACCTTC. Amino acids: CASRDRTFNYGYTF.

This sequence joins TRBV27 and TRBJ2-5, with D possibly matching TRBD2 (5 bases). Germline V CDR1 and CDR2: MNHEY, SMNVEV (reference sequence). With 6 bases removed from V and 5 bases from J, the gap between germline ends came to 16 bases. The CDR3 length is 14 residues. For the CDR3, the DNA is TGTGCCAGCAGGTCGGGGTATAGAAGGGAGACCCAGTACTTC. It codes for CASRSGYRRETQYF.

This chain uses TRBV19 with TRBJ1-3; D unclear. This CDR3 contains 17 residues. From germline, CDR1 is LNHDA and CDR2 SQIVND (reference sequence). Between the trimmed V and J ends, which lost 6 bases and 0 bases, there was a span of 18 bases. The CDR3 DNA follows: TGTGCCAGTAGCGTTACTACCCTCCTAAGCTCTGGAAACACCATATATTTT. This translates into CASSVTTLLSSGNTIYF.

The genes are TRBV19 and TRBJ2-1; 7 bases align to TRBD2. Germline trimming cut 6 bases from V and 12 bases from J; bases unmatched to any gene: 5. Germline values: CDR1 LNHDA, CDR2 SQIVND (reference sequence). This CDR3 region has 11 residues. DNA for the CDR3: TGTGCCAGTAGCGCCTCGGGGGGGCAGTTCTTC. Translation: CASSASGGQFF. The variable domain in full, completed from reference TRBV19 and TRBJ2-1, reads DGGITQSPKYLFRKEGQNVTLSCEQNLNHDAMYWYRQDPGQGLRLIYYSQIVNDFQKGDIAEGYSVSREKKESFPLTVTSAQKNPTAFYLCASSASGGQFFGPGTRLTVL.

With respect to this clone: Other DNA variants within this sample encode the same CDR3. This rearrangement joins TRBV7-9 to TRBJ2-1; no firm D call. Germline V gene lookup returns CDR1 SEHNR and CDR2 FQNEAQ (reference sequence). Trimming stripped 5 bases from V and 0 bases from J, with 11 bases between. The CDR3 runs 15 residues. The CDR3 sequence: CASSQSESSYNEQFF. The CDR3 DNA follows: TGTGCCAGCAGCCAAAGCGAGAGCTCCTACAATGAGCAGTTCTTC.

This clone was observed a single time. The V call is TRBV2, the J call TRBJ2-5; D not certain. V lost 6 bases to trimming and J lost 1 base, with 12 bases between them. The germline V gene encodes CDR1 SNHLY and CDR2 FYNNEI. This CDR3 region has 14 residues. In DNA, the CDR3 is TGTGCCAGCAGCTATTCTATGTCCCAAGAGACCCAGTACTTC. Translating it yields CASSYSMSQETQYF.

V gene TRBV4-1 combines with J gene TRBJ1-2; 7 nucleotides line up with TRBD1. Germline assignment: CDR1 MGHRA and CDR2 YSYEKL. J was trimmed by 4 bases and V by 1 base; bases with no gene match: 6. The CDR3 runs to 15 residues. Here the CDR3 DNA reads TGCGCCAGCAGCCAAGGTAGCAGGGGGATCTATGGCTACACCTTC. Translation: CASSQGSRGIYGYTF.

J is TRBJ1-1 and V is TRBV3-1 (or the pseudogene TRBV3-2), with D possibly TRBD1 on 5 matching bases. The germline V gene has CDR1 LGHDT and CDR2 YNNKEL (reference sequence). With 8 bases removed from V and 4 bases from J, the gap between germline ends came to 14 bases. CDR3 length: 13 amino acids. The CDR3 sequence is CASRQGIGTEAFF. The CDR3 coding sequence is TGTGCCAGCCGTCAGGGAATTGGCACTGAAGCTTTCTTT.

The chain employs TRBV25-1 and TRBJ2-3; D is uncertain. Germline CDR1 and CDR2: MGHDK and SYGVNS. V lost 8 bases to trimming and J lost 2 bases, with 5 bases between them. The CDR3 runs to 11 residues. CDR3 sequence reads: CASRLTDTQYF. The CDR3 DNA follows: TGTGCCAGCCGACTCACAGATACGCAGTATTTT. The full variable domain, in which reference TRBV25-1 and TRBJ2-3 provide the parts outside the CDR3, is EADIYQTPRYLVIGTGKKITLECSQTMGHDKMYWYQQDPGMELHLIHYSYGVNSTEKGDLSSESTVSRIRTEHFPLTLESARPSHTSQYLCASRLTDTQYFGPGTRLTVL.

The sample holds one count of this clone. The chain carries TRBV5-5 and TRBJ1-1; D possibly corresponds to TRBD1 (6 bases). The CDR3 is made up of 13 amino acids. From germline, CDR1 is SGHKS and CDR2 YYEKEE (reference sequence). V was pared by 6 bases and J by 4 bases, with 13 bases between. This CDR3 reads CASMDRPLTEAFF. The CDR3 bases are TGTGCCAGCATGGACAGACCCCTCACTGAAGCTTTCTTT.